This TCR beta chain originates from a study of blood T cell repertoires in COVID-19. As for the study in general: COVID-19 samples, acute and convalescent, were from the United States, Italy and Spain. T cells, B-cell-depleted T cells, or PBMCs provided the cDNA or gDNA that served as material.

Per germline, CDR1 SGHVS and CDR2 FNYEAQ. V lost 6 bases and J 0 bases, leaving 11 bases between the germline ends. The CDR3 covers 14 residues. Authors' processing steps: Amplification with reference gene primers provided the estimates of nucleated cell counts. The table came from immunoSEQ multiplex PCR; TCRdb's copy has only in-frame clones and leaves some out. That table supplies the V and J calls and clone size; D and trimming were determined from the DNA. The sample lists 350,000 or so clones; about 90% were seen once. The chain has TRBV7-6 and TRBJ1-1; D remains unclear. Sequences were obtained from peripheral blood. This sequence originates from a man between 18 and 35 years old with active or convalescent COVID-19. DNA of the CDR3: TGTGCCAGCAGTCTAGGAGGTGTGAACACTGAAGCTTTCTTT. It translates to CASSLGGVNTEAFF. The entire variable domain, with the rest obtained from reference TRBV7-6 and TRBJ1-1, is as follows: GAGVSQSPRYKVTKRGQDVALRCDPISGHVSLYWYRQALGQGPEFLTYFNYEAQQDKSGLPNDRFSAERPEGSISTLTIQRTEQRDSAMYRCASSLGGVNTEAFFGQGTRLTVV.